A selection of T cell receptor beta chains follows, all from one sample in a study of shared clonotypes between healthy human individuals. Clones were sequenced by immunoSEQ multiplex PCR, and TCRdb holds only the in-frame ones, with some missing. Seen here are over a million clones, approximately 72% observed once, and the top ten hold less than 1.5%. Sequences were obtained from memory CD4+ T cells sorted from blood. All receptors derive from a man between 18 and 35 years old in good health. The CDR3 runs from the conserved cysteine through the conserved F or W. Each record gives: D gene, V gene, clone size, J gene, CDR3 protein, CDR3 DNA. A D gene is named only where the DNA matches it firmly. Size is stated for part of the rows, as once, few or many counts, or as a class when the clone is expanded.

d_gene: TRBD2
v_gene: TRBV7-2
abundance: .
j_gene: TRBJ2-4
CDR3aa: CASRSDLFSSGRAKNIQYF
CDR3nt: TGTGCCAGCAGGTCCGACTTGTTTAGTAGCGGGAGAGCCAAAAACATTCAGTACTTC

d_gene: .
v_gene: TRBV2
abundance: once
j_gene: TRBJ1-6
CDR3aa: CASMGTYNSPLHF
CDR3nt: TGTGCCAGCATGGGGACCTATAATTCACCCCTCCACTTT

d_gene: .
v_gene: TRBV9
abundance: few
j_gene: TRBJ2-7
CDR3aa: CASSVAAGLSYEQYF
CDR3nt: TGTGCCAGCAGCGTAGCGGCAGGACTCTCCTACGAGCAGTACTTC

d_gene: TRBD2
v_gene: TRBV30
abundance: .
j_gene: TRBJ2-1
CDR3aa: CACRLAGGYNEQFF
CDR3nt: TGTGCCTGTAGACTAGCGGGAGGATACAATGAGCAGTTCTTC

d_gene: .
v_gene: TRBV10-3
abundance: .
j_gene: TRBJ2-3
CDR3aa: CAISESHSTDTQYF
CDR3nt: TGTGCCATCAGTGAGTCCCACAGCACAGATACGCAGTATTTT

d_gene: .
v_gene: TRBV30
abundance: .
j_gene: TRBJ2-7
CDR3aa: CAWARGYEQYF
CDR3nt: TGTGCCTGGGCCAGGGGCTACGAGCAGTACTTC

d_gene: TRBD1
v_gene: TRBV4-1
abundance: few
j_gene: TRBJ1-2
CDR3aa: CASSQEGGQGASGYTF
CDR3nt: TGCGCCAGCAGCCAAGAAGGTGGGCAGGGGGCTAGTGGCTACACCTTC

d_gene: TRBD1
v_gene: TRBV2
abundance: .
j_gene: TRBJ1-5
CDR3aa: CASRQGINQPQHF
CDR3nt: TGTGCCAGCCGACAGGGGATAAATCAGCCCCAGCATTTT

d_gene: TRBD1
v_gene: TRBV5-6
abundance: .
j_gene: TRBJ2-7
CDR3aa: CASSFAGTEGFLRKYF
CDR3nt: TGTGCCAGCAGCTTCGCCGGGACAGAGGGCTTCCTACGGAAGTACTTC

d_gene: TRBD1
v_gene: TRBV10-2
abundance: .
j_gene: TRBJ2-7
CDR3aa: CASSDGKFTGAYEQYF
CDR3nt: TGCGCCAGCAGTGATGGGAAATTCACAGGGGCCTACGAGCAGTACTTC

d_gene: TRBD1
v_gene: TRBV6-4
abundance: .
j_gene: TRBJ1-6
CDR3aa: CASGGGTGGHNSPLHF
CDR3nt: TGTGCCAGCGGGGGCGGGACAGGAGGCCATAATTCACCCCTCCACTTT

d_gene: .
v_gene: TRBV19
abundance: many
j_gene: TRBJ2-4
CDR3aa: CASNPNDRAKNIQYF
CDR3nt: TGTGCCAGTAACCCAAACGACAGAGCCAAAAACATTCAGTACTTC

d_gene: .
v_gene: TRBV6-5
abundance: few
j_gene: TRBJ1-2
CDR3aa: CASSFGSVYGYTF
CDR3nt: TGTGCCAGCAGTTTCGGGTCTGTCTATGGCTACACCTTC

d_gene: TRBD1
v_gene: TRBV6-6
abundance: .
j_gene: TRBJ1-3
CDR3aa: CASTVDRDGNTIYF
CDR3nt: TGTGCCAGCACCGTGGACAGGGATGGAAACACCATATATTTT

d_gene: TRBD1
v_gene: TRBV5-6
abundance: few
j_gene: TRBJ1-2
CDR3aa: CASSLAGQGASYGYTF
CDR3nt: TGTGCCAGCAGCTTGGCCGGGCAGGGGGCATCGTATGGCTACACCTTC

d_gene: .
v_gene: TRBV11-2
abundance: .
j_gene: TRBJ2-7
CDR3aa: CASSLGRAYEQYF
CDR3nt: TGTGCCAGCAGCCTCGGCAGGGCCTACGAGCAGTACTTC

d_gene: .
v_gene: TRBV2
abundance: .
j_gene: TRBJ1-6
CDR3aa: CASRRQGQYNSPLHF
CDR3nt: TGTGCCAGCAGGAGGCAGGGGCAGTATAATTCACCCCTCCACTTT

d_gene: TRBD2
v_gene: TRBV10-2
abundance: .
j_gene: TRBJ2-7
CDR3aa: CASSPIPKTSGAAYEQYF
CDR3nt: TGCGCCAGCAGCCCCATCCCCAAGACTAGCGGGGCGGCCTACGAGCAGTACTTC

d_gene: TRBD2
v_gene: TRBV5-1
abundance: .
j_gene: TRBJ2-3
CDR3aa: CASSLGTSGNTDTQYF
CDR3nt: TGCGCCAGCAGCCTCGGGACTAGCGGGAACACAGATACGCAGTATTTT

d_gene: TRBD1
v_gene: TRBV6-5
abundance: .
j_gene: TRBJ2-7
CDR3aa: CASSRTGNAQYF
CDR3nt: TGTGCCAGCAGCCGGACAGGGAATGCGCAGTACTTC

d_gene: .
v_gene: TRBV18
abundance: .
j_gene: TRBJ2-3
CDR3aa: CASSPVSGTRRTDTQYF
CDR3nt: TGTGCCAGCTCACCCGTTTCCGGGACTCGACGCACAGATACGCAGTATTTT

d_gene: TRBD2
v_gene: TRBV5-1
abundance: .
j_gene: TRBJ2-7
CDR3aa: CASSASGGPTGHEQYF
CDR3nt: TGCGCCAGCAGCGCTTCGGGGGGACCCACTGGGCACGAGCAGTACTTC

d_gene: .
v_gene: TRBV9
abundance: .
j_gene: TRBJ1-2
CDR3aa: CASSPPGQGLYGYTF
CDR3nt: TGTGCCAGCAGTCCTCCCGGGCAGGGGCTCTATGGCTACACCTTC

d_gene: TRBD2
v_gene: TRBV28
abundance: .
j_gene: TRBJ2-5
CDR3aa: CASRSSGGGETQYF
CDR3nt: TGTGCCAGCAGGTCTAGCGGGGGAGGAGAGACCCAGTACTTC

d_gene: .
v_gene: TRBV11-2
abundance: few
j_gene: TRBJ2-2
CDR3aa: CASKKAVTNTGELFF
CDR3nt: TGTGCCAGCAAGAAGGCTGTCACGAACACCGGGGAGCTGTTTTTT

d_gene: .
v_gene: TRBV5-5
abundance: .
j_gene: TRBJ1-1
CDR3aa: CASNLNGGLLTEAFF
CDR3nt: TGTGCCAGCAACTTAAATGGGGGATTATTAACTGAAGCTTTCTTT